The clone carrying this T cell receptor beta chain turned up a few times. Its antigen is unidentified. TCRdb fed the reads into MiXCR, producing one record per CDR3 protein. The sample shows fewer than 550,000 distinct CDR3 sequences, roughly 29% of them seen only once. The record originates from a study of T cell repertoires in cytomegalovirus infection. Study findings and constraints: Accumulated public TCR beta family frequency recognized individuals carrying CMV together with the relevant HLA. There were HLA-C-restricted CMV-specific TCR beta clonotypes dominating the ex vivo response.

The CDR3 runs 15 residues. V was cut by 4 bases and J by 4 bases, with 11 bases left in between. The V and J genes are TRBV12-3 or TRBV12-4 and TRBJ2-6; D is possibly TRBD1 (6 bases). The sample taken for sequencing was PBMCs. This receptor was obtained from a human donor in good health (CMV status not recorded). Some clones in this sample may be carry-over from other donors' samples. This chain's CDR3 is CASSYRASGANVLTF. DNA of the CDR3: TGTGCCAGCAGTTACAGGGCATCCGGGGCCAACGTCCTGACTTTC.